Presented here are 17 T cell receptor beta chains from one specimen sequenced in a study of T cell responses to AZD1222 COVID-19 vaccine (TCRdb year 2021). Library generation was performed with the immunoSEQ multiplex PCR assay. TCRdb took this table from immuneACCESS and kept in-frame rearrangements with V and J called. Such tables lack part of the clones; where checked against another copy, unresolved V genes explain under half of the gap, and the rest is unexplained. The sample table holds 100,000 or so clones, of which about 86% were seen once. The ten largest clones capture 2.5% to 4% of the sample. The intended sense of this specimen's time point label: baseline before first vaccination. This specimen was peripheral blood, taken on day 0 of AZD1222 vaccination. All receptors derive from an adult in good health.

In nucleotides, the CDR3 is TGTGCCAGCAGCTTTTGGACAGGAAGCTCCTATAATTCACCCCTCCACTTT. Amino acids: CASSFWTGSSYNSPLHF. The genes are TRBV13 and TRBJ1-6; 7 positions agree with TRBD1. Trimming took 3 bases from V and 0 from J; bases not matched to a gene: 5. The CDR3 sequence is 17 residues long. Germline lookup yields CDR1 PRHDT and CDR2 FYEKMQ (reference sequence).

The J gene is TRBJ2-7, the V gene TRBV6-2 or TRBV6-3; 9 bases align to TRBD1. CDR1 is MNHEY and CDR2 is SVGEGT in the germline V gene. The V gene end was trimmed by 5 bases and the J gene end by 0 bases; junction bases not matched to a gene: 5. CDR3 length: 15 residues. The DNA of the CDR3 is TGTGCCAGCAGTAGACAGGGGGTTACCTCCTACGAGCAGTACTTC. It encodes CASSRQGVTSYEQYF.

Of note for this clone: An end of the junction does not agree with germline; a read error may underlie this. The chain links TRBV23-1 to TRBJ2-7; tentatively, D is TRBD1 (5 bases). TRBV23-1 is an ORF, and what it does is uncertain. The CDR3 is made up of 11 amino acids. The CDR3 coding sequence is TGCGCCAGCAGTCAATGGGTCAGGGAAGCGTTC. This sequence encodes CASSQWVREAF.

The chain links TRBV7-2 to TRBJ2-5, with D possibly matching TRBD2 (5 bases). Germline V gene data show CDR1 as SGHTA and CDR2 as FQGNSA. This CDR3 has 15 residues. Trimming stripped 5 bases from V and 2 bases from J, with 15 bases between. CDR3 coding DNA: TGTGCCAGCAGCCCGGCGGGCGGACGACAAGAGACCCAGTACTTC. Translating it yields CASSPAGGRQETQYF.

V and J are TRBV3-1 (or the pseudogene TRBV3-2) and TRBJ1-2; D is unresolved. CDR3 length: 10 residues. The V and J ends lost 8 bases and 6 bases respectively, with 7 bases between them. Germline V lookup: CDR1 LGHDT, CDR2 YNNKEL (reference sequence). CDR3 sequence (DNA): TGTGCCAGCGGCAGCCATGGCTACACCTTC. Translation gives CASGSHGYTF.

This clone is a singleton in its sample. The V and J genes are TRBV30 and TRBJ1-5; D is undetermined. The CDR3 has 13 amino acids. The V end lost 0 bases, the J end lost 3 bases, and 6 bases lay between the germline ends. Germline values: CDR1 GTSNPN, CDR2 SVGIG (reference sequence). The CDR3 DNA reads as TGTGCCTGGAGTGTAGGACTCAATCAGCCCCAGCATTTT. Amino acid sequence: CAWSVGLNQPQHF.

The chain couples TRBV6-2 or TRBV6-3 to TRBJ1-2, with D perhaps TRBD1 (6 bases). This CDR3 has 16 residues. Trimming left V 6 bases short and J 0 bases short, with 17 bases between. Germline CDR1 and CDR2: MNHEY and SVGEGT. DNA for the CDR3: TGTGCCAGCAGCCCCGGGACAAGGATCGCTAACTATGGCTACACCTTC. It codes for CASSPGTRIANYGYTF.

The chain couples TRBV7-9 to TRBJ1-2, with TRBD1 matching 7 bases. The germline CDR1 and CDR2 sequences are SEHNR and FQNEAQ (reference sequence). This CDR3 is built from 14 residues. Germline trimming cut 6 bases from V and 6 bases from J; bases unmatched to any gene: 10. In nucleotides, the CDR3 is TGTGCCAGCAGTTTAACGACGACAGGGCATGGCTACACCTTC. Protein sequence: CASSLTTTGHGYTF.

This clone was recorded a few times. CDR3 region: CASRKNRGNYGYTF. CDR3 DNA sequence: TGTGCCAGCAGAAAAAACAGGGGGAACTATGGCTACACCTTC. The chain combines TRBV7-2 with TRBJ1-2; 8 bases line up with TRBD1. CDR3 length equals 14 residues. Losses at the gene ends were 6 bases for V and 2 bases for J; bases not matched to a gene: 5. Germline V lookup: CDR1 SGHTA, CDR2 FQGNSA.

The J gene is TRBJ1-1, the V gene TRBV3-1 (or the pseudogene TRBV3-2); D possibly corresponds to TRBD1 (5 bases). V was cut by 3 bases and J by 7 bases, with 9 bases left in between. Germline V gene lookup returns CDR1 LGHDT and CDR2 YNNKEL (reference sequence). The CDR3 loop spans 12 amino acids. As DNA, the CDR3 is TGTGCCAGCAGCCACCGGGACGGTGAAGCTTTCTTT. Its translation is CASSHRDGEAFF.

The J gene is TRBJ2-3, the V gene TRBV5-8; 7 bases are shared with TRBD2. The CDR3 extends over 14 amino acids. The J segment lost 1 base and the V segment lost 5 bases, leaving 4 bases of the junction unmatched. The germline V gene encodes CDR1 SGHTS and CDR2 YDEGEE. The CDR3 DNA reads as TGTGCCAGCAGGAGGAGCGGGGGCACAGATACGCAGTATTTT. Protein: CASRRSGGTDTQYF. Full variable domain (missing parts from reference TRBV5-8 and TRBJ2-3): EAGVTQSPTHLIKTRGQQATLRCSPISGHTSVYWYQQALGLGLQFLLWYDEGEERNRGNFPPRFSGRQFPNYSSELNVNALELEDSALYLCASRRSGGTDTQYFGPGTRLTVL.

The J gene is TRBJ1-3, the V gene TRBV4-3; a weak D match, TRBD1 (6 bases). Germline CDR1 LGHNA, CDR2 YSLEER. This CDR3 is 14 amino acids long. The V end was cut by 4 bases, the J end by 2 bases, with 9 bases between. The CDR3 DNA reads TGCGCCAGCAGCCCAAGGACAGCTGGAAACACCATATATTTT. As protein: CASSPRTAGNTIYF.

This chain connects TRBV15 to TRBJ1-5; D perhaps matches TRBD1 (5 bases). CDR3 length equals 16 residues. Per the germline V gene, CDR1 is LNHNV and CDR2 is YYDKDF (reference sequence). V lost 1 base and J 1 base, leaving 11 bases between the germline ends. CDR3 sequence (DNA): TGTGCCACCAGCAGAGGGGGAAGGGGAAGCAATCAGCCCCAGCATTTT. Translation gives CATSRGGRGSNQPQHF.

The V gene is TRBV5-1, the J gene TRBJ2-3; 10 bases align to TRBD2. V lost 3 bases and J lost 0; bases outside the gene matches: 4. The CDR3 contains 16 residues. In germline, CDR1 is SGHRS, CDR2 YFSETQ. The CDR3 reads CASSSSGGSSTDTQYF. The CDR3 nucleotides are TGCGCCAGCAGCTCTAGCGGGGGTTCTAGCACAGATACGCAGTATTTT.

The chain carries TRBV28 and TRBJ1-4; 7 nucleotides align to TRBD1. The CDR3 extends over 16 amino acids. Germline CDR1 is MDHEN and CDR2 is SYDVKM. Losses at the gene ends were 4 bases for V and 6 bases for J; bases not matched to a gene: 11. In DNA form, the CDR3 reads TGTGCCAGCAGTTCCCTAGGACAGGCTCTACATGAAAAACTGTTTTTT. It is translated as CASSSLGQALHEKLFF.

V and J are TRBV28 and TRBJ2-3; D is possibly TRBD2 (6 bases). The V end lost 4 bases, the J end lost 0 bases, and 14 bases lay between the germline ends. This CDR3 is 16 amino acids long. CDR1 is MDHEN, CDR2 SYDVKM, per germline. Written as DNA, the CDR3 is TGTGCCAGCAGTTCCCCCTGGGGAGGAAGCACAGATACGCAGTATTTT. Protein product: CASSSPWGGSTDTQYF.

This chain connects TRBV19 to TRBJ1-2; no clear D gene. The CDR3 extends over 11 amino acids. Trimming took 8 bases from V and 4 from J, leaving 8 bases between them. Germline V gene lookup returns CDR1 LNHDA and CDR2 SQIVND (reference sequence). The CDR3 nucleotides are TGTGCCAGTGGGTCAGGCTATGGCTACACCTTC. This encodes CASGSGYGYTF.